This T cell receptor (beta chain) appears in the sequencing data of a study of blood T cell repertoires in COVID-19. CDR1 is SGHRS and CDR2 is YFSETQ in the germline V gene. The germline V and J ends were trimmed by 7 bases and 2 bases, with 18 bases remaining between them. The CDR3 is 15 residues long. Sequenced by immunoSEQ multiplex PCR; TCRdb stores in-frame clones only, minus some. The sample lists about 400,000 clones; nearly 90% were seen once. The V gene is TRBV5-1, the J gene TRBJ1-2, with D unclear. The clonotype was recovered from a woman in her twenties or thirties who had recovered from COVID-19. Sequenced sample: PBMCs or T cells enriched from blood (not recorded which). The CDR3 DNA is TGCGCCAGCCTCCCTGTCGCAGAATCAAACTATGGCTACACCTTC. It specifies CASLPVAESNYGYTF.